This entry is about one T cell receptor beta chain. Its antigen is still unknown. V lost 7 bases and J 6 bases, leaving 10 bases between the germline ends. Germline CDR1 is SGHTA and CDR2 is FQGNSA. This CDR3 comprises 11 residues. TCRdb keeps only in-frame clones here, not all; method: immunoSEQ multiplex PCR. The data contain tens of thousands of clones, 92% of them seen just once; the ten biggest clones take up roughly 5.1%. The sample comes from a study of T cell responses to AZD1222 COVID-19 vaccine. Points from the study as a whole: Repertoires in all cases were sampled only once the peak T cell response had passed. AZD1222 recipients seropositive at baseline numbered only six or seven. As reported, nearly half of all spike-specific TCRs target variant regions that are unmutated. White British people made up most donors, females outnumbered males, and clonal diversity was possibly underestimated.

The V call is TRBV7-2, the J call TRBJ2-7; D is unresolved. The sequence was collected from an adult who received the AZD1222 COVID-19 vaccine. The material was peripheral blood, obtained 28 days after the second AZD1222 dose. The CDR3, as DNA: TGTGCCAGCACCGCTGGGCCCGAGCAGTACTTC. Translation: CASTAGPEQYF. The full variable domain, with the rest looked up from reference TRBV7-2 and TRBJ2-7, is GAGVSQSPSNKVTEKGKDVELRCDPISGHTALYWYRQSLGQGLEFLIYFQGNSAPDKSGLPSDRFSAERTGGSVSTLTIQRTQQEDSAVYLCASTAGPEQYFGPGTRLTVT.